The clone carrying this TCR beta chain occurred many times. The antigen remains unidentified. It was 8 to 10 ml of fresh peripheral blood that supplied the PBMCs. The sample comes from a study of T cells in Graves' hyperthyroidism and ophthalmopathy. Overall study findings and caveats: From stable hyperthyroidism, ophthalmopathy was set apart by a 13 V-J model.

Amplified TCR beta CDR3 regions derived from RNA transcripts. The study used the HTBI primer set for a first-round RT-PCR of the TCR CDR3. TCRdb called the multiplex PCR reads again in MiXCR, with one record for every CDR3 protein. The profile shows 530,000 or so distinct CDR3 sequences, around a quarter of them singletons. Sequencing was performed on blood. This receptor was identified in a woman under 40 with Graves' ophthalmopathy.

The CDR3 coding sequence is TGTGCCAGCAGTTCCGGGACAGCTTATAATTCACCCCTCCACTTT. It is translated as CASSSGTAYNSPLHF. The V and J genes are TRBV6-2 or TRBV6-3 and TRBJ1-6; 7 bases are shared with TRBD1. Trimming took 4 bases from V and 4 from J; bases not matched to a gene: 4. The CDR3 contains 15 residues. Germline-derived CDR1 and CDR2 are MNHEY and SVGEGT.